This record concerns one TCR beta chain sequence. Its antigen is not identified. Clones were sequenced by immunoSEQ multiplex PCR, and TCRdb holds only the in-frame ones, with some missing. The sample carries 6,500 or so clones, roughly 79% recorded once. This sample is drawn from a study of T cells after posttransplantation cyclophosphamide. Study observations and caveats: Recipient CMV seropositivity and CMV reactivation strongly tracked TRB clonality. Donor CD8+ memory clones often dominated recipient blood repertoires at later times. Blood and skin or GI T cell repertoires showed limited TRB overlap.

Busulfan-fludarabine conditioning, marrow transplant, and cyclophosphamide on days +3 and +4 were administered. Germline V CDR1 and CDR2: SGHNT, YYREEE (reference sequence). V was shortened by 0 bases and J by 2 bases, with 9 bases between the two germline ends. The CDR3 loop spans 14 amino acids. V is TRBV5-4 and J is TRBJ2-7; D is undetermined. The sequence came from a female patient aged 50 to 65 who received an allogeneic stem cell transplant from a related donor, was CMV-positive, and had no GVHD. Some T cells may be supplied by the graft donor. This material consisted of CD8+ T cells sorted from PBMCs, taken roughly 190 weeks after allogeneic stem cell transplant with posttransplant cyclophosphamide. The CDR3 DNA reads TGTGCCAGCAGCTTGGGGCACAGTACCTACGAGCAGTACTTC. Protein sequence: CASSLGHSTYEQYF.